This T cell receptor (beta chain) stems from a study of Ad26.COV2.S vaccination and SARS-CoV-2 variants. About the research overall: Donor was assigned to the Ad26.COV2.S arm of trial COV1001.

This clone has only a few counts. Germline values: CDR1 MGHRA, CDR2 YSYEKL. This CDR3 region has 16 residues. The V segment lost 1 base and the J segment 5 bases; nucleotides outside the gene matches: 10. Specified treatment: over 15 received Ad26.COV2.S at low or high dose, single or two shots; five or six received placebo; per-sample allocation not given. Day 63 following the first vaccine or placebo injection was when the samples were taken. Donor was an adult aged 18-55 years in Boston. Immunization relied on an Ad26 vector, which expressed Wuhan-strain SARS-CoV-2 spike. The protocol was immunoSEQ multiplex PCR, while the TCRdb copy is restricted to in-frame clones and leaves out a portion. The sample lists about 680,000 clones, around 92% occurring once.

The specimen comprised peripheral blood, sampled in a trial of Ad26.COV2.S vaccine versus placebo. The V and J genes are TRBV4-1 and TRBJ1-2; the match to TRBD1 covers 7 bases. The TCR comes from a person aged 18-60 years who received the Ad26.COV2.S COVID-19 vaccine or a placebo. As DNA, the CDR3 is TGCGCCAGCAGCCAAGGAGGGGGCGCGTTATGGTATGGCTACACCTTC. The encoded protein is CASSQGGGALWYGYTF.